This TCR beta chain was captured in a study of graft-versus-host responses after intestinal transplantation. Study-level findings and limits: Early post-transplant declines in HvG were associated with peak levels of circulating GvH clones.

The repertoire was sequenced with immunoSEQ multiplex PCR; TCRdb's copy has only in-frame clones and lacks some. Of 150,000 or so clones in the sample, 80% to 95% are singletons; the top ten hold about 0.18%. On this clone: The antigen is undetermined.

Germline CDR1 is MDHEN and CDR2 is SYDVKM. The V end lost 2 bases, the J end lost 0 bases, and 8 bases lay between the germline ends. The CDR3 contains 16 residues. V is TRBV28 and J is TRBJ2-6, with D unclear. The sequence was obtained from a human donor who received an intestinal transplant. The sample consisted of unstimulated CD4+ T cells sorted from spleen or lymph node cells, taken before intestinal transplant. DNA for the CDR3: TGTGCCAGCAGTTTAGAAACAGCCTCTGGGGCCAACGTCCTGACTTTC. It is translated as CASSLETASGANVLTF.